This is a list of T cell receptor beta chains from one sample in a study of blood T cell repertoires in COVID-19. The repertoire was sequenced with immunoSEQ multiplex PCR; TCRdb's copy has only in-frame clones and lacks some. This table holds fewer than 350,000 clones, over 75% found once. Source material: peripheral blood. The receptors stem from a woman aged 25 to 39 with COVID-19, enrolled during active disease. Both conserved end residues are part of each CDR3. The order of the fields is clone size, V gene, CDR3 length, D gene, J gene, CDR3 DNA, CDR3 protein. A D gene is named only where the DNA matches it firmly. The size of a clone is reported for some rows only, either as once, few or many, or as a class for expanded clones.

size: once
V: TRBV5-5
length: 14
D: NA
J: TRBJ1-3
DNA: TGTGCCAGCAGCTTGCCCTCCTTCGGAAACACCATATATTTT
CDR3: CASSLPSFGNTIYF

size: NA
V: TRBV12-5
length: 14
D: NA
J: TRBJ2-1
DNA: TGTGCTAGTGGTTTGGGAGGGACCTACAATGAGCAGTTCTTC
CDR3: CASGLGGTYNEQFF

size: NA
V: TRBV5-6
length: 14
D: NA
J: TRBJ2-7
DNA: TGTGCCAGCAGCTTCACCTACAGTTCCTACGAGCAGTACTTC
CDR3: CASSFTYSSYEQYF

size: NA
V: TRBV5-1
length: 14
D: TRBD1
J: TRBJ1-5
DNA: TGCGCCAGCAGTGCGGGGACAGGCAATCAGCCCCAGCATTTT
CDR3: CASSAGTGNQPQHF

size: NA
V: TRBV28
length: 14
D: NA
J: TRBJ1-3
DNA: TGTGCCAGCAGACTGGGGGCCTCTGGAAACACCATATATTTT
CDR3: CASRLGASGNTIYF

size: NA
V: TRBV7-9
length: 15
D: TRBD2
J: TRBJ2-1
DNA: TGTGCCAGCAGCTTATTCAGCCGGACTAGCGGGAGTATGTTCTTC
CDR3: CASSLFSRTSGSMFF

size: NA
V: TRBV5-1
length: 13
D: NA
J: TRBJ1-2
DNA: TGCGCCAGCAGCCCCGGGACACCTTATGGCTACACCTTC
CDR3: CASSPGTPYGYTF

size: NA
V: TRBV7-9
length: 14
D: TRBD2
J: TRBJ2-7
DNA: TGTGCCAGCAGCTTAGAGACTAGCGCATACGAGCAGTACTTC
CDR3: CASSLETSAYEQYF

size: NA
V: TRBV30
length: 13
D: NA
J: TRBJ1-1
DNA: TGTGCCTGGAGTGCCGGGACTGCCACTGAAGCTTTCTTT
CDR3: CAWSAGTATEAFF

size: NA
V: TRBV3-1/TRBV3-2
length: 14
D: TRBD1
J: TRBJ1-2
DNA: TGTGCCAGCAGCCATAGGACAGGGGGCGTTGGCTACACCTTC
CDR3: CASSHRTGGVGYTF

size: NA
V: TRBV11-2
length: 14
D: NA
J: TRBJ2-7
DNA: TGTGCCAGCAGCTCTACGACGGGAGCCCACGAGCAGTACTTC
CDR3: CASSSTTGAHEQYF

size: NA
V: TRBV27
length: 17
D: TRBD1
J: TRBJ1-2
DNA: TGTGCCAGCAGTTTATCAACGGACAGGGGAATGGTTTATGGCTACACCTTC
CDR3: CASSLSTDRGMVYGYTF

size: NA
V: TRBV7-6
length: 15
D: TRBD2
J: TRBJ2-7
DNA: TGTGCCAGCAGCTTAGGAGTAGCGGGAGGTGGAGAGCAGTACTTC
CDR3: CASSLGVAGGGEQYF

size: NA
V: TRBV6-5
length: 13
D: TRBD1
J: TRBJ1-5
DNA: TGTGCCAGCAGAAGGGGGCAAGGACAGCCCCAGCATTTT
CDR3: CASRRGQGQPQHF

size: NA
V: TRBV4-3
length: 14
D: NA
J: TRBJ1-1
DNA: TGCGCCAGCAGCCCCTATGAGGGAGCCACTGAAGCTTTCTTT
CDR3: CASSPYEGATEAFF

size: once
V: TRBV27
length: 16
D: TRBD2
J: TRBJ2-2
DNA: TGTGCCAGCAGTAGGCTAGCGGGAGGTGAGACCGGGGAGCTGTTTTTT
CDR3: CASSRLAGGETGELFF

size: NA
V: TRBV28
length: 16
D: TRBD1
J: TRBJ2-2
DNA: TGTGCCAGCAGTATACGACAGGGAGAGAACACCGGGGAGCTGTTTTTT
CDR3: CASSIRQGENTGELFF

size: NA
V: TRBV29-1
length: 13
D: NA
J: TRBJ2-2
DNA: TGCAGCGCAACTCAGGGCGGCACCGGGGAGCTGTTTTTT
CDR3: CSATQGGTGELFF

size: few
V: TRBV6-5
length: 15
D: NA
J: TRBJ1-5
DNA: TGTGCCAGCAGTTACGGGCAGGGTGGGAATCAGCCCCAGCATTTT
CDR3: CASSYGQGGNQPQHF

size: NA
V: TRBV6-4
length: 15
D: NA
J: TRBJ1-4
DNA: TGTGCCAGCAGTCCACGGGGGGGCCAAAATGAAAAACTGTTTTTT
CDR3: CASSPRGGQNEKLFF

size: NA
V: TRBV5-5
length: 14
D: TRBD1
J: TRBJ2-5
DNA: TGTGCCAGCAGCCAGGGGACAGGGGGGGAGACCCAGTACTTC
CDR3: CASSQGTGGETQYF

size: NA
V: TRBV6-2/TRBV6-3
length: 14
D: NA
J: TRBJ1-1
DNA: TGTGCCAGCAGTTACTCAGCCCCTATGACTGAAGCTTTCTTT
CDR3: CASSYSAPMTEAFF

size: NA
V: TRBV6-5
length: 12
D: NA
J: TRBJ1-1
DNA: TGTGCCACCCTCAGGGGCTACACTGAAGCTTTCTTT
CDR3: CATLRGYTEAFF

size: once
V: TRBV10-3
length: 15
D: NA
J: TRBJ2-2
DNA: TGTGCCATCAGTGAAAGGGGGAGTGCCACCGGGGAGCTGTTTTTT
CDR3: CAISERGSATGELFF

size: NA
V: TRBV4-1
length: 13
D: NA
J: TRBJ1-1
DNA: TGCGCCAGCAGCCAACCTCGTGGGCGCGAAGCTTTCTTT
CDR3: CASSQPRGREAFF

size: NA
V: TRBV19
length: 15
D: TRBD2
J: TRBJ2-1
DNA: TGTGCCAGTAGTATAGCTAGCGGGAGAACTAATGAGCAGTTCTTC
CDR3: CASSIASGRTNEQFF

size: NA
V: TRBV6-5
length: 14
D: NA
J: TRBJ2-7
DNA: TGTGCCAGCAGTTACTCGATTTCGGCCTACGAGCAGTACTTC
CDR3: CASSYSISAYEQYF

size: NA
V: TRBV9
length: 18
D: TRBD2
J: TRBJ2-2
DNA: TGTGCCAGCAGCGTACCTCGGGTAGCGGGAGGGGTCACCGGGGAGCTGTTTTTT
CDR3: CASSVPRVAGGVTGELFF

size: once
V: TRBV7-9
length: 18
D: TRBD2
J: TRBJ2-3
DNA: TGTGCCAGCAGCCCCCCGGGACTAGCGGGAGGGCCCACAGATACGCAGTATTTT
CDR3: CASSPPGLAGGPTDTQYF

size: NA
V: TRBV28
length: 12
D: NA
J: TRBJ1-2
DNA: TGTGCCAGCAGCCCCCCGACGGGTGGCTACACCTTC
CDR3: CASSPPTGGYTF

size: NA
V: TRBV18
length: 13
D: NA
J: TRBJ1-5
DNA: TGTGCCAGCTCACCTCAGGGGAATCAGCCCCAGCATTTT
CDR3: CASSPQGNQPQHF

size: NA
V: TRBV7-8
length: 17
D: TRBD2
J: TRBJ2-1
DNA: TGTGCCAGCAGCCCCCGACTAGCTTTGGCGAGAGGCAATGAGCAGTTCTTC
CDR3: CASSPRLALARGNEQFF

size: NA
V: TRBV6-6
length: 16
D: TRBD2
J: TRBJ2-3
DNA: TGTGCCAGCAGAAACTCACTAGCGGGAGTCAGGGATACGCAGTATTTT
CDR3: CASRNSLAGVRDTQYF

size: NA
V: TRBV2
length: 15
D: NA
J: TRBJ2-3
DNA: TGTGCCAGCAGCGCTCCGACAGGCCCCACAGATACGCAGTATTTT
CDR3: CASSAPTGPTDTQYF

size: few
V: TRBV10-3
length: 15
D: TRBD1
J: TRBJ2-5
DNA: TGTGCCATCAGTGAGTGCGACAGGGGGCAAGAGACCCAGTACTTC
CDR3: CAISECDRGQETQYF

size: NA
V: TRBV19
length: 17
D: TRBD1
J: TRBJ2-3
DNA: TGTGCCAGTAGTAGCCGGGACAGGGGGTTAGGCACAGATACGCAGTATTTT
CDR3: CASSSRDRGLGTDTQYF

size: NA
V: TRBV7-6
length: 18
D: NA
J: TRBJ1-4
DNA: TGTGCCAGCACCCTCATGGGTGGGGGGACTACAACTAATGAAAAACTGTTTTTT
CDR3: CASTLMGGGTTTNEKLFF

size: NA
V: TRBV7-2
length: 15
D: TRBD1
J: TRBJ2-2
DNA: TGTGCCAGCAGCTTGCCGACAGGGGCCACCGGGGAGCTGTTTTTT
CDR3: CASSLPTGATGELFF

size: NA
V: TRBV6-6
length: 14
D: TRBD2
J: TRBJ2-5
DNA: TGTGCCAGCAGTAAAACTAGCGGGAGGGAGACCCAGTACTTC
CDR3: CASSKTSGRETQYF

size: NA
V: TRBV28
length: 14
D: TRBD1
J: TRBJ1-5
DNA: TGTGCCAGCAGGTGGGACAGGGGTAATTTCCCCCAGCATTTT
CDR3: CASRWDRGNFPQHF

size: NA
V: TRBV28
length: 16
D: TRBD2
J: TRBJ2-3
DNA: TGTGCCAGCAGCCCTACGCTAGCGGGGGGCACAGATACGCAGTATTTT
CDR3: CASSPTLAGGTDTQYF

size: NA
V: TRBV14
length: 14
D: NA
J: TRBJ1-3
DNA: TGTGCCAGCAGCCTTTCCGGGACATTCAACACCATATATTTT
CDR3: CASSLSGTFNTIYF

size: NA
V: TRBV27
length: 14
D: NA
J: TRBJ2-1
DNA: TGTGCCAGCAGTTTGGCCCAGGGCCACAATGAGCAGTTCTTC
CDR3: CASSLAQGHNEQFF

size: once
V: TRBV2
length: 13
D: NA
J: TRBJ1-2
DNA: TGTGCCAGCAGTGTCGGTACTAACTATGGCTACACCTTC
CDR3: CASSVGTNYGYTF

size: once
V: TRBV4-1
length: 13
D: TRBD2
J: TRBJ2-7
DNA: TGCGCCAGCAGCCAACCTAGCGGCTACGAGCAGTACTTC
CDR3: CASSQPSGYEQYF

size: once
V: TRBV18
length: 15
D: NA
J: TRBJ2-4
DNA: TGTGCCAGCTCACCACGAGGGTCGGCCAAAAACATTCAGTACTTC
CDR3: CASSPRGSAKNIQYF